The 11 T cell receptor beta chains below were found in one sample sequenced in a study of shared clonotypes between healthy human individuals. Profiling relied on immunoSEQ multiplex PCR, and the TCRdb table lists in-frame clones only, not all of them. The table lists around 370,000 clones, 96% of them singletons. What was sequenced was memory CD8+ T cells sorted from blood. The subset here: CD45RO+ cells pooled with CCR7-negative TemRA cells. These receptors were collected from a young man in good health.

DNA for the CDR3: TGTGCCAGCAGTTTACTAGCGGGAGCGAACACCGGGGAGCTGTTTTTT. Translated, it gives CASSLLAGANTGELFF. V is TRBV27 and J is TRBJ2-2; 10 positions match TRBD2. The germline gives CDR1 MNHEY, CDR2 SMNVEV (reference sequence). This CDR3 region has 16 residues. V dropped 2 bases and J dropped 0; count of bases not matched to a gene: 0.

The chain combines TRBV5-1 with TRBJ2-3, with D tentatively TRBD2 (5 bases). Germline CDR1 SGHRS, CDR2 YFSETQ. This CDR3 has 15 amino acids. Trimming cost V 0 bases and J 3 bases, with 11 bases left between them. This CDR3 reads CASSLALLATDTQYF. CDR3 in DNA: TGCGCCAGCAGCTTGGCCTTGCTAGCAACAGATACGCAGTATTTT.

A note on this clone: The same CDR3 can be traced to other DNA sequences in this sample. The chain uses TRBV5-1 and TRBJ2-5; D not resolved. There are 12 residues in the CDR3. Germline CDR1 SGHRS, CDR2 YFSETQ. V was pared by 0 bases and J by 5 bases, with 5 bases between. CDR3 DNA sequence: TGCGCCAGCAGCTTGGCCAGGGAGACCCAGTACTTC. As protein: CASSLARETQYF.

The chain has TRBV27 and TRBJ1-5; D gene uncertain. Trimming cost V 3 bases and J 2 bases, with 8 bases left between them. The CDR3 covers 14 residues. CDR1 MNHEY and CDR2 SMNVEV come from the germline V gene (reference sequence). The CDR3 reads CASSLRVGNQPQHF. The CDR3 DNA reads TGTGCCAGCAGTTTGCGGGTCGGCAATCAGCCCCAGCATTTT.

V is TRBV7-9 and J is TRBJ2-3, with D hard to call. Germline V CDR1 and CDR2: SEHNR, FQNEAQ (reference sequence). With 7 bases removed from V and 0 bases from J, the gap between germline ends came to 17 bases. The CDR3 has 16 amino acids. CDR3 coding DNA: TGTGCCAGCACTTTATGGCGGCGCTCTAGCACAGATACGCAGTATTTT. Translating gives CASTLWRRSSTDTQYF. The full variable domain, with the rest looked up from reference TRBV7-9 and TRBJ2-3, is DTGVSQNPRHKITKRGQNVTFRCDPISEHNRLYWYRQTLGQGPEFLTYFQNEAQLEKSRLLSDRFSAERPKGSFSTLEIQRTEQGDSAMYLCASTLWRRSSTDTQYFGPGTRLTVL.

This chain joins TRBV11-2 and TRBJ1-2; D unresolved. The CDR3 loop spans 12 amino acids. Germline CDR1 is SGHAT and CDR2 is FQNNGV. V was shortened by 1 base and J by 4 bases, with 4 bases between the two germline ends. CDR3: CASSLGGYGYTF. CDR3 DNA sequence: TGTGCCAGCAGCTTAGGGGGCTATGGCTACACCTTC.

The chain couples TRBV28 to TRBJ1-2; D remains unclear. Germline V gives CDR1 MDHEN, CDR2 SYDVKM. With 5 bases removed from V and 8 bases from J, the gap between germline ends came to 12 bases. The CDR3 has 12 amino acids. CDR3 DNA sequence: TGTGCCAGCAGTCTACAGACCCGCGGCTACACCTTC. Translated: CASSLQTRGYTF.

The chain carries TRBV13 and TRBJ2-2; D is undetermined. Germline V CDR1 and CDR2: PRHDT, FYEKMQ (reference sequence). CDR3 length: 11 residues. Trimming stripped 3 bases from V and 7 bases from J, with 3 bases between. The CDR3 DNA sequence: TGTGCCAGCAGCTTTATCGGGGAGCTGTTTTTT. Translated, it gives CASSFIGELFF.

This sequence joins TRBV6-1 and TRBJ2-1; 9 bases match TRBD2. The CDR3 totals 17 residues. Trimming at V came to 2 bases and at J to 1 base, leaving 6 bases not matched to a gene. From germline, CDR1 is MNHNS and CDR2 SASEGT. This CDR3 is CASSEFGLAGSYNEQFF. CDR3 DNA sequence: TGTGCCAGCAGTGAATTCGGGCTAGCGGGATCCTACAATGAGCAGTTCTTC.

The CDR3 DNA follows: TGTGCCTGGAGTACGGGACGGGCCAATCAGCCCCAGCATTTT. It yields the protein CAWSTGRANQPQHF. The chain has TRBV30 and TRBJ1-5, with TRBD1 as a possible D gene (5 bases). V lost 2 bases, J lost 3 bases, and 11 bases lay in between. CDR1 GTSNPN and CDR2 SVGIG come from the germline V gene (reference sequence). CDR3 length: 14 amino acids.

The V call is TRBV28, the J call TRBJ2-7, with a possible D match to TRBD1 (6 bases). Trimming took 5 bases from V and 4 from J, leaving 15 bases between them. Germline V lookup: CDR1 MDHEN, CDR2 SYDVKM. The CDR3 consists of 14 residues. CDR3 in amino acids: CASSARQVKYEQYF. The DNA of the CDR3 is TGTGCCAGCAGTGCCAGACAGGTAAAGTACGAGCAGTACTTC.